This TCR beta chain was identified during a study of blood T cell repertoires in COVID-19. Whole-study context: The study drew acute and convalescent COVID-19 samples from the United States, Italy and Spain.

With V trimmed by 2 bases and J by 0 bases, 10 bases remained unmatched. The CDR3 runs to 17 residues. From germline, CDR1 is SGDLS and CDR2 YYNGEE. Per the authors' pipeline: The authors estimated nucleated cell counts from reference gene primer amplification. Generated by immunoSEQ multiplex PCR, the TCRdb table keeps only in-frame clones and is missing some. The V and J calls and clone size come from that table; D and trimming were worked out from the DNA. The table has around 87,000 clones, about 76% seen once. This TCR was recovered from a woman of 80 years or more with acute or convalescent COVID-19. Sequencing input: peripheral blood. The genes are TRBV9 and TRBJ2-5, with 7 bases fitting TRBD2. CDR3 residues: CASSVNSRLADQETQYF. In DNA form, the CDR3 reads TGTGCCAGCAGCGTGAACTCCAGGCTAGCGGACCAAGAGACCCAGTACTTC.